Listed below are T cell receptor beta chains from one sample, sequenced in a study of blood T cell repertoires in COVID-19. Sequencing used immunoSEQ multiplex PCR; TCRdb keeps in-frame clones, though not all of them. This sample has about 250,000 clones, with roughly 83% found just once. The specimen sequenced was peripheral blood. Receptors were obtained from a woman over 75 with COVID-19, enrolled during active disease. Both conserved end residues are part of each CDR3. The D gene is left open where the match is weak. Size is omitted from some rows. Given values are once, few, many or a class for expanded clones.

CDR3 protein: CAGGQANSPLHF; CDR3 DNA: TGTGCCGGGGGACAGGCAAATTCACCCCTCCACTTT; CDR3 length: 12; clone size: NA; V gene: TRBV2; J gene: TRBJ1-6; D gene: TRBD1
CDR3 protein: CAWSVLRGPDEQYF; CDR3 DNA: TGTGCCTGGAGTGTACTAAGGGGTCCCGACGAGCAGTACTTC; CDR3 length: 14; clone size: NA; V gene: TRBV30; J gene: TRBJ2-7; D gene: NA
CDR3 protein: CASKLGDYQDTQYF; CDR3 DNA: TGTGCCAGCAAATTGGGAGACTACCAGGATACGCAGTATTTT; CDR3 length: 14; clone size: NA; V gene: TRBV7-9; J gene: TRBJ2-3; D gene: NA
CDR3 protein: CASSENQGYEKLFF; CDR3 DNA: TGTGCCAGCAGTGAGAACCAGGGTTATGAAAAACTGTTTTTT; CDR3 length: 14; clone size: NA; V gene: TRBV2; J gene: TRBJ1-4; D gene: NA
CDR3 protein: CASSQSPTGGYGNTIYF; CDR3 DNA: TGCGCCAGCAGCCAGTCCCCGACAGGGGGATATGGAAACACCATATATTTT; CDR3 length: 17; clone size: NA; V gene: TRBV4-1; J gene: TRBJ1-3; D gene: TRBD1
CDR3 protein: CATSDPLPTGAANTGELFF; CDR3 DNA: TGTGCCACCAGTGATCCCCTCCCGACAGGGGCCGCGAACACCGGGGAGCTGTTTTTT; CDR3 length: 19; clone size: NA; V gene: TRBV24-1; J gene: TRBJ2-2; D gene: TRBD1
CDR3 protein: CASSRQVDTEAFF; CDR3 DNA: TGCGCCAGCAGCCGTCAGGTGGACACTGAAGCTTTCTTT; CDR3 length: 13; clone size: few; V gene: TRBV4-1; J gene: TRBJ1-1; D gene: NA
CDR3 protein: CASSQGGGGAWETQYF; CDR3 DNA: TGTGCCAGCAGCCAGGGTGGCGGGGGGGCGTGGGAGACCCAGTACTTC; CDR3 length: 16; clone size: NA; V gene: TRBV3-1/TRBV3-2; J gene: TRBJ2-5; D gene: TRBD2
CDR3 protein: CASSYESGGTDTQYF; CDR3 DNA: TGCGCCAGCAGCTATGAGTCCGGGGGGACAGATACGCAGTATTTT; CDR3 length: 15; clone size: NA; V gene: TRBV5-1; J gene: TRBJ2-3; D gene: TRBD2
CDR3 protein: CASSYSGLAGVTDTQYF; CDR3 DNA: TGTGCCAGCAGTTACTCGGGACTAGCGGGGGTCACAGATACGCAGTATTTT; CDR3 length: 17; clone size: once; V gene: TRBV6-2/TRBV6-3; J gene: TRBJ2-3; D gene: TRBD2
CDR3 protein: CASSPLSNQPQHF; CDR3 DNA: TGTGCCAGCTCACCCCTAAGCAATCAGCCCCAGCATTTT; CDR3 length: 13; clone size: NA; V gene: TRBV18; J gene: TRBJ1-5; D gene: NA
CDR3 protein: CASSPPGQFGELFF; CDR3 DNA: TGTGCCAGCTCACCACCGGGACAGTTCGGGGAGCTGTTTTTT; CDR3 length: 14; clone size: few; V gene: TRBV18; J gene: TRBJ2-2; D gene: TRBD1
CDR3 protein: CASRQAEGSYGYTF; CDR3 DNA: TGCGCCAGTAGACAGGCGGAAGGTTCCTATGGCTACACCTTC; CDR3 length: 14; clone size: NA; V gene: TRBV5-1; J gene: TRBJ1-2; D gene: NA
CDR3 protein: CASSPRGAGGYNEQFF; CDR3 DNA: TGTGCCAGTAGTCCCCGCGGGGCGGGGGGTTACAATGAGCAGTTCTTC; CDR3 length: 16; clone size: once; V gene: TRBV19; J gene: TRBJ2-1; D gene: TRBD2
CDR3 protein: CASSFLNNEQFF; CDR3 DNA: TGTGCCAGCAGCTTTTTAAACAATGAGCAGTTCTTC; CDR3 length: 12; clone size: few; V gene: TRBV3-1/TRBV3-2; J gene: TRBJ2-1; D gene: NA
CDR3 protein: CASTTGTDNEKLFF; CDR3 DNA: TGTGCCAGCACGACAGGGACTGATAATGAAAAACTGTTTTTT; CDR3 length: 14; clone size: NA; V gene: TRBV6-5; J gene: TRBJ1-4; D gene: TRBD1
CDR3 protein: CASSLDLEPSGYSPLHF; CDR3 DNA: TGTGCCAGCAGCTTAGATCTTGAACCGTCGGGGTATTCACCCCTCCACTTT; CDR3 length: 17; clone size: NA; V gene: TRBV11-2; J gene: TRBJ1-6; D gene: NA
CDR3 protein: CASKPRGVQETQYF; CDR3 DNA: TGTGCCAGTAAACCCAGGGGGGTCCAAGAGACCCAGTACTTC; CDR3 length: 14; clone size: NA; V gene: TRBV19; J gene: TRBJ2-5; D gene: NA
CDR3 protein: CASSPDRWNTEAFF; CDR3 DNA: TGTGCCAGCAGCCCGGACAGGTGGAACACTGAAGCTTTCTTT; CDR3 length: 14; clone size: NA; V gene: TRBV7-2; J gene: TRBJ1-1; D gene: TRBD1
CDR3 protein: CASSHRGITDTQYF; CDR3 DNA: TGTGCCAGCAGCCACAGGGGAATCACAGATACGCAGTATTTT; CDR3 length: 14; clone size: NA; V gene: TRBV11-3; J gene: TRBJ2-3; D gene: TRBD1
CDR3 protein: CASGLRNIGYTEAFF; CDR3 DNA: TGTGCCAGCGGACTCCGGAACATCGGTTACACTGAAGCTTTCTTT; CDR3 length: 15; clone size: NA; V gene: TRBV5-6; J gene: TRBJ1-1; D gene: NA
CDR3 protein: CASSPQIREVGELFF; CDR3 DNA: TGTGCCAGCAGCCCCCAAATTCGGGAGGTCGGGGAGCTGTTTTTT; CDR3 length: 15; clone size: NA; V gene: TRBV5-4; J gene: TRBJ2-2; D gene: TRBD2
CDR3 protein: CASRTDRPEAFF; CDR3 DNA: TGTGCCAGCAGGACGGACAGGCCCGAAGCTTTCTTT; CDR3 length: 12; clone size: NA; V gene: TRBV2; J gene: TRBJ1-1; D gene: TRBD1
CDR3 protein: CASSLGGSSSNSPLHF; CDR3 DNA: TGTGCCAGCAGCTTAGGGGGCAGTTCTTCTAATTCACCCCTCCACTTT; CDR3 length: 16; clone size: NA; V gene: TRBV7-9; J gene: TRBJ1-6; D gene: NA
CDR3 protein: CASLRGGDEKLFF; CDR3 DNA: TGTGCCAGCCTAAGGGGAGGGGATGAAAAACTGTTTTTT; CDR3 length: 13; clone size: NA; V gene: TRBV12-3/TRBV12-4; J gene: TRBJ1-4; D gene: NA
CDR3 protein: CASSLERGSTGELFF; CDR3 DNA: TGTGCCAGCAGCTTAGAGCGGGGGAGCACCGGGGAGCTGTTTTTT; CDR3 length: 15; clone size: NA; V gene: TRBV11-2; J gene: TRBJ2-2; D gene: TRBD2
CDR3 protein: CASSQDWGVGSPLHF; CDR3 DNA: TGCGCCAGCAGCCAAGATTGGGGGGTTGGCTCACCCCTCCACTTT; CDR3 length: 15; clone size: NA; V gene: TRBV4-3; J gene: TRBJ1-6; D gene: NA
CDR3 protein: CAWGLGGKGKNIQYF; CDR3 DNA: TGTGCCTGGGGTCTGGGAGGGAAGGGCAAAAACATTCAGTACTTC; CDR3 length: 15; clone size: NA; V gene: TRBV30; J gene: TRBJ2-4; D gene: TRBD2
CDR3 protein: CASSSLTGDTGELFF; CDR3 DNA: TGCGCCAGCAGCTCACTCACAGGGGACACCGGGGAGCTGTTTTTT; CDR3 length: 15; clone size: NA; V gene: TRBV5-1; J gene: TRBJ2-2; D gene: TRBD1
CDR3 protein: CASSQETAGNTEAFF; CDR3 DNA: TGTGCCAGCAGCCAAGAAACGGCAGGGAACACTGAAGCTTTCTTT; CDR3 length: 15; clone size: NA; V gene: TRBV4-2; J gene: TRBJ1-1; D gene: NA
CDR3 protein: CASSLFAGSYNEQFF; CDR3 DNA: TGTGCCAGCAGCTTGTTTGCGGGGAGTTACAATGAGCAGTTCTTC; CDR3 length: 15; clone size: NA; V gene: TRBV5-4; J gene: TRBJ2-1; D gene: NA
CDR3 protein: CATRWCNQPQHF; CDR3 DNA: TGCGCCACCCGGTGGTGCAATCAGCCCCAGCATTTT; CDR3 length: 12; clone size: few; V gene: TRBV5-1; J gene: TRBJ1-5; D gene: NA
CDR3 protein: CASSERQGALNGYTF; CDR3 DNA: TGTGCCAGCAGCGAGAGACAGGGGGCGCTGAATGGCTACACCTTC; CDR3 length: 15; clone size: NA; V gene: TRBV9; J gene: TRBJ1-2; D gene: TRBD1
CDR3 protein: CASIPPEGQPQHF; CDR3 DNA: TGTGCCAGCATCCCACCCGAGGGTCAGCCCCAGCATTTT; CDR3 length: 13; clone size: NA; V gene: TRBV6-5; J gene: TRBJ1-5; D gene: NA
CDR3 protein: CASSAWGGAGTEAFF; CDR3 DNA: TGTGCCAGCAGTGCTTGGGGGGGCGCGGGCACTGAAGCTTTCTTT; CDR3 length: 15; clone size: NA; V gene: TRBV25-1; J gene: TRBJ1-1; D gene: NA
CDR3 protein: CASSGGPSNTGELFF; CDR3 DNA: TGTGCCAGCTCGGGGGGGCCATCTAACACCGGGGAGCTGTTTTTT; CDR3 length: 15; clone size: NA; V gene: TRBV18; J gene: TRBJ2-2; D gene: NA
CDR3 protein: CASSARDSGEVCEKLFF; CDR3 DNA: TGTGCCAGCAGCGCCAGGGATTCTGGGGAGGTTTGTGAAAAACTGTTTTTT; CDR3 length: 17; clone size: NA; V gene: TRBV21-1; J gene: TRBJ1-4; D gene: NA
CDR3 protein: CASSEGQTPQETQYF; CDR3 DNA: TGTGCCAGCAGTGAGGGACAGACACCCCAAGAGACCCAGTACTTC; CDR3 length: 15; clone size: NA; V gene: TRBV2; J gene: TRBJ2-5; D gene: TRBD1
CDR3 protein: CASTIRTGGFNQPQHF; CDR3 DNA: TGTGCCAGTACCATTAGGACAGGGGGCTTCAATCAGCCCCAGCATTTT; CDR3 length: 16; clone size: NA; V gene: TRBV19; J gene: TRBJ1-5; D gene: TRBD1
CDR3 protein: CASSPTGDSNQPQHF; CDR3 DNA: TGTGCCAGCTCACCAACCGGGGATAGCAATCAGCCCCAGCATTTT; CDR3 length: 15; clone size: NA; V gene: TRBV18; J gene: TRBJ1-5; D gene: NA
CDR3 protein: CASSLDGGSNQPQHF; CDR3 DNA: TGCGCCAGCAGCTTGGACGGCGGTAGCAATCAGCCCCAGCATTTT; CDR3 length: 15; clone size: NA; V gene: TRBV5-1; J gene: TRBJ1-5; D gene: NA
CDR3 protein: CASSFSSDTQYF; CDR3 DNA: TGTGCCAGCAGCTTCTCTTCAGATACGCAGTATTTT; CDR3 length: 12; clone size: once; V gene: TRBV11-2; J gene: TRBJ2-3; D gene: NA
CDR3 protein: CASSLHRDNSPLHF; CDR3 DNA: TGTGCCAGCAGTTTACACCGAGATAATTCACCCCTCCACTTT; CDR3 length: 14; clone size: NA; V gene: TRBV28; J gene: TRBJ1-6; D gene: NA
CDR3 protein: CASSPADQPQHF; CDR3 DNA: TGTGCCAGCTCACCCGCGGATCAGCCCCAGCATTTT; CDR3 length: 12; clone size: NA; V gene: TRBV18; J gene: TRBJ1-5; D gene: NA
CDR3 protein: CASRAGVDYGYTF; CDR3 DNA: TGTGCCAGCAGGGCAGGCGTGGACTATGGCTACACCTTC; CDR3 length: 13; clone size: NA; V gene: TRBV6-5; J gene: TRBJ1-2; D gene: NA
CDR3 protein: CASNSVGLSNSPLHF; CDR3 DNA: TGTGCCAGCAATTCGGTGGGACTGAGTAATTCACCCCTCCACTTT; CDR3 length: 15; clone size: NA; V gene: TRBV5-5; J gene: TRBJ1-6; D gene: NA
CDR3 protein: CASSSGGNSGNTIYF; CDR3 DNA: TGTGCCAGCAGCTCCGGGGGGAACTCTGGAAACACCATATATTTT; CDR3 length: 15; clone size: NA; V gene: TRBV7-3; J gene: TRBJ1-3; D gene: NA
CDR3 protein: CASHESGSGEETQYF; CDR3 DNA: TGTGCCAGCCACGAAAGTGGTAGCGGTGAGGAGACCCAGTACTTC; CDR3 length: 15; clone size: NA; V gene: TRBV3-1/TRBV3-2; J gene: TRBJ2-5; D gene: NA
CDR3 protein: CASSELANTEAFF; CDR3 DNA: TGTGCCAGCTCTGAACTCGCGAACACTGAAGCTTTCTTT; CDR3 length: 13; clone size: NA; V gene: TRBV11-3; J gene: TRBJ1-1; D gene: NA
CDR3 protein: CASSLQGSDTDTQYF; CDR3 DNA: TGTGCCAGCAGCTTACAAGGAAGCGACACAGATACGCAGTATTTT; CDR3 length: 15; clone size: NA; V gene: TRBV7-2; J gene: TRBJ2-3; D gene: NA
CDR3 protein: CSGRTGQWETQYF; CDR3 DNA: TGCAGCGGGCGGACAGGGCAGTGGGAGACCCAGTACTTC; CDR3 length: 13; clone size: NA; V gene: TRBV29-1; J gene: TRBJ2-5; D gene: TRBD1
CDR3 protein: CASSQTSGPYNEQFF; CDR3 DNA: TGCGCCAGCAGCCAGACTAGCGGGCCCTACAATGAGCAGTTCTTC; CDR3 length: 15; clone size: NA; V gene: TRBV5-1; J gene: TRBJ2-1; D gene: TRBD2
CDR3 protein: CASSYYETQYF; CDR3 DNA: TGTGCCAGCAGTTATTATGAGACCCAGTACTTC; CDR3 length: 11; clone size: few; V gene: TRBV6-2/TRBV6-3; J gene: TRBJ2-5; D gene: NA
CDR3 protein: CASSPLRGASTDTQYF; CDR3 DNA: TGCGCCAGCAGCCCCCTCAGGGGGGCTAGCACAGATACGCAGTATTTT; CDR3 length: 16; clone size: few; V gene: TRBV4-1; J gene: TRBJ2-3; D gene: NA
CDR3 protein: CASSPNRGFDTEAFF; CDR3 DNA: TGTGCCAGCTCACCAAACAGGGGATTTGACACTGAAGCTTTCTTT; CDR3 length: 15; clone size: NA; V gene: TRBV18; J gene: TRBJ1-1; D gene: TRBD1
CDR3 protein: CASLSPGFNQPQHF; CDR3 DNA: TGTGCCAGCCTATCTCCAGGCTTCAATCAGCCCCAGCATTTT; CDR3 length: 14; clone size: NA; V gene: TRBV7-2; J gene: TRBJ1-5; D gene: NA
CDR3 protein: CASTNSWGESGNTIYF; CDR3 DNA: TGTGCCAGCACCAACTCTTGGGGAGAATCTGGAAACACCATATATTTT; CDR3 length: 16; clone size: few; V gene: TRBV6-6; J gene: TRBJ1-3; D gene: NA
CDR3 protein: CASSYAGTGNYGYTF; CDR3 DNA: TGTGCCAGCAGTTACGCTGGGACAGGGAACTATGGCTACACCTTC; CDR3 length: 15; clone size: NA; V gene: TRBV6-5; J gene: TRBJ1-2; D gene: TRBD1
CDR3 protein: CASSARTGTQYF; CDR3 DNA: TGTGCCAGCAGCGCCCGGACAGGTACGCAGTATTTT; CDR3 length: 12; clone size: NA; V gene: TRBV9; J gene: TRBJ2-3; D gene: TRBD1